This TCR beta chain was identified in a study of shared clonotypes between healthy human individuals (dated by TCRdb to the early 2020s). In terms of the full investigation: Three men and a couple of women, aged 18 to 49 years, made up the cohort. For each donor, CD4 naive and CD4 memory were each given three plates, CD8 naive was given two plates, and CD8 memory was given one plate. To increase sequencing depth and limit assay-specific biases, different laboratories used diverse techniques to prepare libraries and sequence TCR repertoires. The study deeply sequenced blood TCR repertoires of five healthy adults to estimate repertoire size and the extent of clonotype sharing between individuals. Each donor's leukapheresis produced roughly between roughly 0.85 and 9.5 billion PBMCs.

Using the deep immunoSEQ assay, TCR CDR3 regions were amplified from genomic DNA by multiplex PCR. For each cell subset, the extracted genomic DNA was distributed evenly across all wells of several immunoSEQ 96-well plates, and each plate served as one replicate. For sorted subsets, each replicate PCR was loaded with 200 ng genomic DNA, equivalent to some 27,000 T cell genomes. The purified libraries were quantified using a Qubit 3.0 fluorometer, sized with a Bioanalyzer 2100, and then quantified again using the KAPA Library Quantification kit. A separate single-read 150-cycle Illumina NextSeq 550 flow cell was used to sequence each immunoSEQ 96-well plate. The study's processing was this. Because the immunoSEQ output included only junctional sequences and no quality scores, the filtering could not be the same as the filtering used for full-length reads. Sequences were annotated with PyIR, a Python wrapper for IgBLAST v1.9, and V/J genes and CDR3 were assigned using IMGT germline references. Reads were removed for weak V/J assignments (E-value above 1e-6), missing CDR3, stop codons, out-of-frame junctions, or ambiguous translated residues. V3J clonotypes were defined as sequences sharing an identical inferred V gene, J gene, and CDR3 amino acid sequence. Percentage overlap between repertoires was computed as shared unique clonotypes divided by the size of the smaller repertoire. Richness of each repertoire was evaluated using RTK rarefaction, the Chao1 estimator, and Recon v2.1 estimates of unobserved clonotypes. OLGA was used to compute generation probabilities for all TCRbeta clonotypes that the gDNA method yielded from four donors. Imported from immuneACCESS, the table was reduced by TCRdb to in-frame sequences with V and J called. These copies leave out some clones; in studies compared against another copy, an unresolved V gene accounts for under half, and the cause of the remainder is not known. From that table come the V and J calls and clone size; the DNA was used to work out D and trimming. The sample yields 2 million to 2.5 million clones; approximately 93% were counted once. In total, the top ten clones hold 0.39% of the sample.

The study at large found these results: Incomplete sequencing was indicated by rarefaction of sorted-subset datasets, despite the large sequencing depth. When a handful of donors were compared, the shared fraction of clonotypes was about 5% for naive CD4, more than 3% for naive CD8, 2% to 2.5% for memory CD4, and less than 0.5% for memory CD8. Sampling was limited to blood, and TCR repertoires in tissue likely differ from TCR repertoires in blood. Based on pairwise subsampling, the degree of clonotype sharing among donors was expected to be affected by sequencing depth. Higher generation probabilities were observed for clonotypes shared by all four sorted-subset donors than for non-shared clonotypes. Naive subsets generally had larger estimated clonotype richness than memory subsets did. The genetic and exposure-history diversity represented was limited by the small number of donors.

There are 15 amino acids in the CDR3, from cysteine to phenylalanine inclusive. The CDR3 DNA has 45 bases and is translated from base 1. The germline V gene specifies SGHAT as CDR1 and FQNNGV as CDR2. V is cut back by 7 bases and J by 2 bases, with 10 bases in the junction unmatched. To note about this clone: Its binding antigen is unknown. Per-nucleotide qualities are absent, and no much larger clonotype sits a single base away.

Donors were healthy HIV-negative adults with no recently reported acute infections or vaccinations. Only Caucasian adults living in Nashville, Tennessee, USA were represented among the donors. Magnetic negative selection was used to enrich CD4+ T cells, after which naive cells were positively selected on CD45RA and the negative fraction became the memory subset. Blood was collected by leukapheresis, and PBMCs were isolated by Ficoll-Histopaque density gradient centrifugation and then cryopreserved in liquid nitrogen vapor phase. Analytical flow cytometry was used to check the purity and quantity of every magnetically sorted T cell population. From each sorted fraction, genomic DNA was isolated and quantified by UV absorbance on a Nanodrop 2000c.

The chain is assembled from TRBV11-2 and TRBJ1-1, and TRBD1 aligns with 7 junction nucleotides. The sequence came from a man aged 18-30 years in good health. Some clones in this sample may be carry-over from other donors' samples. Input material: naive CD4+ T cells from PBMCs. In the paper's terms, the cell subset or site label means: CD45RA+ positively selected. CDR3 region: CASTFSGTVNTEAFF. In nucleotides, the sequence is TGTGCCAGCACCTTTTCCGGGACAGTTAACACTGAAGCTTTCTTT.